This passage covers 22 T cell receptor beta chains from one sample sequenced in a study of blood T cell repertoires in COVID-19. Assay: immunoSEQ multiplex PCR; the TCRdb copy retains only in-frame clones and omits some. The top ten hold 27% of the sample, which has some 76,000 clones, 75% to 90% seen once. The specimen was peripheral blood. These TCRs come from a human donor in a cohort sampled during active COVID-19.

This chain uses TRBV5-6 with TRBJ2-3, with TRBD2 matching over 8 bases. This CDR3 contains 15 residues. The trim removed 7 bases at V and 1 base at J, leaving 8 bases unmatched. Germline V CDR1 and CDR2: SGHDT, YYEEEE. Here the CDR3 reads CASSSLGLGTDTQYF. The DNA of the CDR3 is TGTGCCAGCTCGAGTTTGGGACTAGGCACAGATACGCAGTATTTT.

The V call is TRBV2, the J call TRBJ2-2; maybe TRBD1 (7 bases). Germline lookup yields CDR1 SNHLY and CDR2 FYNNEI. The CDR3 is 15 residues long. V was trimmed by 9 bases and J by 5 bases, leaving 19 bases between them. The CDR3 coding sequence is TGTGCCAGTGCTCGGGCAGGGGGGCAAACCGGGGAGCTGTTTTTT. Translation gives CASARAGGQTGELFF.

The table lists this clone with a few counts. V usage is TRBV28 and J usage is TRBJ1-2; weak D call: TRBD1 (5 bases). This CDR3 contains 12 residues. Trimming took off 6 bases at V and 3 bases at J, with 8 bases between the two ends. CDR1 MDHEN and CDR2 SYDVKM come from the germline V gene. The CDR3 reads CASRQEYYGYTF. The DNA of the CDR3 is TGTGCCAGCAGACAGGAATACTATGGCTACACCTTC.

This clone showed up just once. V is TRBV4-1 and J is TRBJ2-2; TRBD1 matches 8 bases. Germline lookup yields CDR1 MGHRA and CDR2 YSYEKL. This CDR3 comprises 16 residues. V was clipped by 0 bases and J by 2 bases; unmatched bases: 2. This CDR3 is CASSQEGTGNTGELFF. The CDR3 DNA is TGCGCCAGCAGCCAAGAAGGGACAGGCAACACCGGGGAGCTGTTTTTT.

The CDR3 is CASSVGGAGTYEQYF. CDR3 DNA: TGTGCCAGCAGTGTCGGGGGGGCAGGAACCTACGAGCAGTACTTC. This chain uses TRBV2 with TRBJ2-7, with 8 bases fitting TRBD2. J lost 2 bases, V lost 4 bases, and 7 bases had no gene match. CDR3 size: 15 residues. The germline CDR1 and CDR2 sequences are SNHLY and FYNNEI.

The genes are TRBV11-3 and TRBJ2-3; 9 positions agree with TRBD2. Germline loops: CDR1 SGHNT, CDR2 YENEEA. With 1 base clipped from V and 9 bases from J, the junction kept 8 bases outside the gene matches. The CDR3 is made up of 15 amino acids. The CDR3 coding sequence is TGTGCCAGCAGCTTAGGGGGGCTAGCGGGGTCCACGCAGTATTTT. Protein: CASSLGGLAGSTQYF.

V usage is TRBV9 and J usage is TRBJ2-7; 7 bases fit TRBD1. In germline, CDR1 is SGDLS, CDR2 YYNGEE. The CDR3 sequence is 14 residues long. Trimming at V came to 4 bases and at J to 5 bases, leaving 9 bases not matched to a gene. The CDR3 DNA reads TGTGCCAGCAGCATCTCCGGAACAGGGGACGAGCAGTACTTC. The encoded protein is CASSISGTGDEQYF.

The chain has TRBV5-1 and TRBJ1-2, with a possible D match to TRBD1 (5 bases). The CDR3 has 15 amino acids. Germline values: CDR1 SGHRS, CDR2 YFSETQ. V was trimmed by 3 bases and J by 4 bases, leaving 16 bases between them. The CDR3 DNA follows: TGCGCCAGCAGCTCTACCCAGACAGCGCTCTATGGCTACACCTTC. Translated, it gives CASSSTQTALYGYTF.

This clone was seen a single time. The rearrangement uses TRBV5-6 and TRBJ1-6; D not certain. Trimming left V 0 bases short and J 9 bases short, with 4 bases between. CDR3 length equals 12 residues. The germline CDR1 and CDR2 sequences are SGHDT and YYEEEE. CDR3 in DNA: TGTGCCAGCAGCTTGGGTATTTCACCCCTCCACTTT. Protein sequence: CASSLGISPLHF.

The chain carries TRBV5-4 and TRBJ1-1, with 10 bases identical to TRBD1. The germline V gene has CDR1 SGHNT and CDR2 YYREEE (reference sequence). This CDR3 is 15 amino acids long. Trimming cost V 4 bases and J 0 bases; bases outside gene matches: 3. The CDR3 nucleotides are TGTGCCAGCAGCGCAGACAGGGGGCTGAACACTGAAGCTTTCTTT. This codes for CASSADRGLNTEAFF.

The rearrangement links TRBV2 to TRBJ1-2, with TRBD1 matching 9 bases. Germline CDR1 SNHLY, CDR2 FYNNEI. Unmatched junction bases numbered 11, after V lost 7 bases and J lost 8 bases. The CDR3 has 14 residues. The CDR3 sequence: CASTRDRAYSGYTF. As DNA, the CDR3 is TGTGCCAGCACCCGGGACAGGGCATACTCCGGCTACACCTTC.

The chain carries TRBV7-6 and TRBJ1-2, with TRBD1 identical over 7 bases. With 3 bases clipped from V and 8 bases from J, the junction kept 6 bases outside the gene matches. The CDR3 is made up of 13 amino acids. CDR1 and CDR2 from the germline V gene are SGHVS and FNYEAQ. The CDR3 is CASSFRPGGGYTF. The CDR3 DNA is TGTGCCAGCAGCTTCAGACCAGGGGGAGGCTACACCTTC. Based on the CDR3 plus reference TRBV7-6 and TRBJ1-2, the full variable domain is GAGVSQSPRYKVTKRGQDVALRCDPISGHVSLYWYRQALGQGPEFLTYFNYEAQQDKSGLPNDRFSAERPEGSISTLTIQRTEQRDSAMYRCASSFRPGGGYTFGSGTRLTVV.

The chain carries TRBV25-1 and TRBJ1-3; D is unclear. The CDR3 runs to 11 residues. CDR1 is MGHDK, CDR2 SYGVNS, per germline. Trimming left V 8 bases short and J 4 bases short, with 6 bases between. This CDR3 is CASGAGNTIYF. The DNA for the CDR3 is TGTGCCAGCGGAGCGGGAAACACCATATATTTT.

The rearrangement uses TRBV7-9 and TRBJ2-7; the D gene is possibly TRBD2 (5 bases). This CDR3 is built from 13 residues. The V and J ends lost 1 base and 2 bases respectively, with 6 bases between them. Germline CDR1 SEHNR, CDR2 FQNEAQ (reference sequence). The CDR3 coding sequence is TGTGCCAGCAGCTTAGGGCGGGCCTACGAGCAGTACTTC. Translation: CASSLGRAYEQYF.

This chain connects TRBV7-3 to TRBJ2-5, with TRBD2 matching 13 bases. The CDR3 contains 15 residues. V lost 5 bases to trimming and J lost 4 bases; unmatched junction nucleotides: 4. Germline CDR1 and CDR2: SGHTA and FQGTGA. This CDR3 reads CASSPGLAGVETQYF. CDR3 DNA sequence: TGTGCCAGCAGCCCTGGACTAGCGGGGGTAGAGACCCAGTACTTC.

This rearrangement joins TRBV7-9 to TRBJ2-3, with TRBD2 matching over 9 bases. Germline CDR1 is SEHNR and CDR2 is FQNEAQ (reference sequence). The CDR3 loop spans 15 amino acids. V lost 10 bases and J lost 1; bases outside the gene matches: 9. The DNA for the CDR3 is TGTGCCACCCAGCGGGGGGCCTCGCGCACAGATACGCAGTATTTT. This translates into CATQRGASRTDTQYF. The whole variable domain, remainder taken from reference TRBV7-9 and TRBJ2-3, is DTGVSQNPRHKITKRGQNVTFRCDPISEHNRLYWYRQTLGQGPEFLTYFQNEAQLEKSRLLSDRFSAERPKGSFSTLEIQRTEQGDSAMYLCATQRGASRTDTQYFGPGTRLTVL.

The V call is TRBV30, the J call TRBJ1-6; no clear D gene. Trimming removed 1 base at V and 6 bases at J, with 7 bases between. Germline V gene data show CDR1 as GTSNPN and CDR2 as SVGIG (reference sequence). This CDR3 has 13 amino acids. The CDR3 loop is CAWSGGSNSPLHF. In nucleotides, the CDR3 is TGTGCCTGGAGTGGCGGTAGTAATTCACCCCTCCACTTT. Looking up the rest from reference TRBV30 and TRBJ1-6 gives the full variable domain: SQTIHQWPATLVQPVGSPLSLECTVEGTSNPNLYWYRQAAGRGLQLLFYSVGIGQISSEVPQNLSASRPQDRQFILSSKKLLLSDSGFYLCAWSGGSNSPLHFGNGTRLTVT.

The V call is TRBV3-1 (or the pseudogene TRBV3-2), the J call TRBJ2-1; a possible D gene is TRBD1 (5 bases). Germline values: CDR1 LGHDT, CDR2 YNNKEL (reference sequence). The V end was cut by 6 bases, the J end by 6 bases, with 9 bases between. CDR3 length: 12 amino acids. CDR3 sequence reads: CASRNQGNEQFF. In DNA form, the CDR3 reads TGTGCCAGCAGAAACCAGGGCAATGAGCAGTTCTTC.

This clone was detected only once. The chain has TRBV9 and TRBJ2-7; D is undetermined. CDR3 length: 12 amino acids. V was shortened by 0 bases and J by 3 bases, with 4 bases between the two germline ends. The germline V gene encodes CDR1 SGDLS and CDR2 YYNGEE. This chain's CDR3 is CASSVASYEQYF. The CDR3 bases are TGTGCCAGCAGCGTAGCCAGCTACGAGCAGTACTTC.

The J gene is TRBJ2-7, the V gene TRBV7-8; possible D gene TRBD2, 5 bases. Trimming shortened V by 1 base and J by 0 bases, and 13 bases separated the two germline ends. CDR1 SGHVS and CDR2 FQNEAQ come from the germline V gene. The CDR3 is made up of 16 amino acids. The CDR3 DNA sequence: TGTGCCAGCAGCTTAGGGATTCCCGGAGGCTCCTACGAGCAGTACTTC. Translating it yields CASSLGIPGGSYEQYF.

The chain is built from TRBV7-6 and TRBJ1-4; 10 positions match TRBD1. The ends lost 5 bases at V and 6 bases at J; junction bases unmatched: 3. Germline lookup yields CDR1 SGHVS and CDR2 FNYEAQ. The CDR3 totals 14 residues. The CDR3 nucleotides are TGTGCCAGCAGCCAAGGGACAGGGGATGAAAAACTGTTTTTT. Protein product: CASSQGTGDEKLFF.

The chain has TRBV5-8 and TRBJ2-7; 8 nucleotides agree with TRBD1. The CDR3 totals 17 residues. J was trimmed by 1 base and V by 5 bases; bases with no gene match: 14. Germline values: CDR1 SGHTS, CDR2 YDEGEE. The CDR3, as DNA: TGTGCCAGCAGAACCTATGACCGGGACAGGCGATCCTACGAGCAGTACTTC. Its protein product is CASRTYDRDRRSYEQYF. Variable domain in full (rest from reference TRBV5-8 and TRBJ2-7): EAGVTQSPTHLIKTRGQQATLRCSPISGHTSVYWYQQALGLGLQFLLWYDEGEERNRGNFPPRFSGRQFPNYSSELNVNALELEDSALYLCASRTYDRDRRSYEQYFGPGTRLTVT.